The next 19 T cell receptor beta chains were all read from a single sample in a study of follicular helper T cells after annual influenza vaccination. Noted time point: 2015-2016 season, pre-vaccination. Sequencing was performed with immunoSEQ multiplex PCR; in TCRdb, only in-frame clones are kept and a portion is missing. The table has around 4,800 clones, 70% to 85% seen once. The sequencing used CXCR5+ CD38- circulating T follicular helper cells from blood, collected on the day of influenza vaccination. The subset is: circulating Tfh, non-naive CD4+CXCR5+PD-1+ (ICOS+CD38+ or ICOS-CD38-). The receptor set was obtained from an adult who received the influenza vaccine.

The chain carries TRBV11-3 and TRBJ1-2; a weak D match, TRBD1 (5 bases). This CDR3 has 14 amino acids. CDR1 is SGHNT, CDR2 YENEEA, per germline. Trimming took 7 bases from V and 8 from J, leaving 20 bases between them. This CDR3 reads CASTKGLEIRGYTF. The CDR3 DNA follows: TGTGCCAGCACCAAGGGGTTGGAGATAAGGGGCTACACCTTC. Using reference TRBV11-3 and TRBJ1-2 for the parts outside the CDR3, the full variable domain is EAGVVQSPRYKIIEKKQPVAFWCNPISGHNTLYWYLQNLGQGPELLIRYENEEAVDDSQLPKDRFSAERLKGVDSTLKIQPAELGDSAVYLCASTKGLEIRGYTFGSGTRLTVV.

V gene TRBV18 combines with J gene TRBJ1-1, with no clear D. The CDR3 extends over 13 amino acids. The ends were cut back, 6 bases at V and 0 bases at J, with 8 bases in the middle. Germline CDR1 reads KGHSH; CDR2 reads LQKENI. CDR3 sequence reads: CASSPAVNTEAFF. The CDR3 DNA sequence: TGTGCCAGCTCCCCGGCAGTGAACACTGAAGCTTTCTTT.

V is TRBV6-5 and J is TRBJ2-1; D gene unclear. The CDR3 runs 16 residues. The germline V and J ends were trimmed by 2 bases and 7 bases, with 18 bases remaining between them. The germline gives CDR1 MNHEY, CDR2 SVGAGI. CDR3 loop: CASSYALGIGHNEQFF. The CDR3 DNA is TGTGCCAGCAGTTACGCTCTGGGGATTGGCCATAATGAGCAGTTCTTC.

The CDR3 coding sequence is TGTGCCAGCAGCTTAGACCCGACGGGACGCTACACCTTC. Translating gives CASSLDPTGRYTF. This rearrangement joins TRBV7-6 to TRBJ1-2, with TRBD1 as a possible D gene (5 bases). The CDR3 extends over 13 amino acids. Germline V gene lookup returns CDR1 SGHVS and CDR2 FNYEAQ. V was trimmed by 1 base and J by 9 bases, leaving 12 bases between them.

The rearrangement links TRBV10-3 to TRBJ1-1; D not certain. Germline loops: CDR1 ENHRY, CDR2 SYGVKD. CDR3 length: 14 residues. Trimming removed 2 bases at V and 1 base at J, with 8 bases between. The CDR3 region has the DNA TGTGCCATCAGTGAGGCACAGACGAACACTGAAGCTTTCTTT. It is translated as CAISEAQTNTEAFF.

This clone was observed once. This chain links TRBV6-5 with TRBJ2-7; TRBD2 is a possible D gene (5 bases). CDR3 length: 14 residues. The V gene lost 2 bases and the J gene lost 6 bases, with 14 bases spanning the gap. Germline V gene lookup returns CDR1 MNHEY and CDR2 SVGAGI. The CDR3 is CASSYGVSRGEQYF. In nucleotides, the CDR3 is TGTGCCAGCAGTTACGGTGTCAGCCGGGGCGAGCAGTACTTC.

The J gene is TRBJ2-1, the V gene TRBV4-2, with 16 positions matching TRBD2. Germline V gives CDR1 LGHNA, CDR2 YNFKEQ. This CDR3 is built from 16 residues. J was trimmed by 6 bases and V by 6 bases; bases with no gene match: 5. The CDR3 loop reads CASRGTSGGEVNEQFF. The CDR3 DNA sequence: TGTGCCAGCAGGGGGACTAGCGGGGGGGAAGTCAATGAGCAGTTCTTC.

This clone was recorded once. The chain carries TRBV6-1 and TRBJ1-1; unclear D gene. V shed 6 bases and J shed 10 bases, with 21 bases lying between them. The CDR3 runs to 14 residues. Per the germline V gene, CDR1 is MNHNS and CDR2 is SASEGT. This chain's CDR3 is CASRAAGFLSGAFF. CDR3 sequence (DNA): TGTGCCAGCAGAGCCGCCGGGTTTCTTTCGGGAGCTTTCTTT.

The rearrangement uses TRBV10-3 and TRBJ2-7; 14 bases fit TRBD2. Germline V CDR1 and CDR2: ENHRY, SYGVKD. The trim removed 10 bases at V and 0 bases at J, leaving 2 bases unmatched. The length of the CDR3 is 14 residues. In DNA form, the CDR3 reads TGTGCCACCGGGACTAGCGGGAGCTCCTACGAGCAGTACTTC. Translated, it gives CATGTSGSSYEQYF.

The V and J genes are TRBV7-4 and TRBJ1-6; D possibly corresponds to TRBD1 (5 bases). CDR1 is SGHVT, CDR2 SQSDAQ, per germline. There are 16 residues in the CDR3. The ends were cut back, 5 bases at V and 6 bases at J, with 17 bases in the middle. In DNA form, the CDR3 reads TGTGCCAGCAGCGTAAATGGGGGGAGGGTTAATTCACCCCTCCACTTT. This encodes CASSVNGGRVNSPLHF.

This clone was seen a handful of times. This chain joins TRBV6-1 and TRBJ1-6; D perhaps matches TRBD1 (6 bases). The CDR3 is 16 residues long. V lost 0 bases and J lost 6, with 12 bases in between. Germline loops: CDR1 MNHNS, CDR2 SASEGT. The CDR3 DNA sequence: TGTGCCAGCAGTGAAGCGATAACAGGGTCTAATTCACCCCTCCACTTT. This gives the protein CASSEAITGSNSPLHF.

The DNA of the CDR3 is TGTGCCAGCAGTTTCCAGGGTGTAAATCAGCCCCAGCATTTT. This sequence encodes CASSFQGVNQPQHF. V usage is TRBV27 and J usage is TRBJ1-5, with TRBD1 as a possible D gene (5 bases). In germline, CDR1 is MNHEY, CDR2 SMNVEV (reference sequence). CDR3 length: 14 residues. Trimming shortened V by 3 bases and J by 4 bases, and 10 bases separated the two germline ends.

This clone was counted a few times. The chain links TRBV29-1 to TRBJ1-2; D is perhaps TRBD1 (5 bases). This CDR3 region has 14 residues. Germline V CDR1 and CDR2: SQVTM, ANQGSEA. V was pared by 7 bases and J by 0 bases, with 15 bases between. The chain's CDR3 is CSAAQAGTNYGYTF. The CDR3 DNA is TGCAGCGCCGCTCAAGCAGGGACTAACTATGGCTACACCTTC.

The chain has TRBV5-4 and TRBJ2-3; the D gene is possibly TRBD1 (6 bases). Germline loops: CDR1 SGHNT, CDR2 YYREEE (reference sequence). Trimming left V 2 bases short and J 0 bases short, with 7 bases between. The CDR3 totals 14 residues. In DNA, the CDR3 is TGTGCCAGCAGCTTCGACAGGAGCACAGATACGCAGTATTTT. Its protein product is CASSFDRSTDTQYF.

The chain employs TRBV5-1 and TRBJ2-6, with 9 positions matching TRBD1. Germline CDR1 and CDR2: SGHRS and YFSETQ. CDR3 length equals 17 residues. Trimming cost V 2 bases and J 0 bases; bases outside gene matches: 3. The CDR3, as DNA: TGCGCCAGCAGCTTCGGGACAGGGACCTCTGGGGCCAACGTCCTGACTTTC. This codes for CASSFGTGTSGANVLTF.

V usage is TRBV7-2 and J usage is TRBJ2-3; D ambiguous. Per the germline V gene, CDR1 is SGHTA and CDR2 is FQGNSA. V shed 3 bases and J shed 4 bases, with 8 bases lying between them. CDR3 length equals 13 residues. The CDR3, as DNA: TGTGCCAGCAGCTTCATTTCGGCAGATACGCAGTATTTT. Its protein is CASSFISADTQYF.

V usage is TRBV7-8 and J usage is TRBJ2-5; 9 positions match TRBD2. The germline V gene encodes CDR1 SGHVS and CDR2 FQNEAQ. There are 18 residues in the CDR3. After removal of 1 base from V and 0 bases from J, the junction contained 9 bases not matched to a gene. DNA for the CDR3: TGTGCCAGCAGCTTAGTAACCCCTAGCGGGATTAACCAAGAGACCCAGTACTTC. Protein sequence: CASSLVTPSGINQETQYF. The full variable domain, with the rest looked up from reference TRBV7-8 and TRBJ2-5, is GAGVSQSPRYKVAKRGQDVALRCDPISGHVSLFWYQQALGQGPEFLTYFQNEAQLDKSGLPSDRFFAERPEGSVSTLKIQRTQQEDSAVYLCASSLVTPSGINQETQYFGPGTRLLVL.

This chain links TRBV2 with TRBJ1-3, with 7 bases lining up with TRBD1. The trim removed 4 bases at V and 0 bases at J, leaving 3 bases unmatched. CDR1 is SNHLY and CDR2 is FYNNEI in the germline V gene. CDR3 size: 15 residues. The CDR3 region has the DNA TGTGCCAGCAGTGCCCGACAGGGCTCTGGAAACACCATATATTTT. It is translated as CASSARQGSGNTIYF.

The chain joins TRBV7-3 to TRBJ1-2; possible D gene TRBD1, 5 bases. CDR1 SGHTA and CDR2 FQGTGA come from the germline V gene. This CDR3 is 13 amino acids long. V was shortened by 5 bases and J by 4 bases, with 11 bases between the two germline ends. CDR3 in amino acids: CASSPGTPYGYTF. Written as DNA, the CDR3 is TGTGCCAGCAGCCCGGGGACCCCCTATGGCTACACCTTC.